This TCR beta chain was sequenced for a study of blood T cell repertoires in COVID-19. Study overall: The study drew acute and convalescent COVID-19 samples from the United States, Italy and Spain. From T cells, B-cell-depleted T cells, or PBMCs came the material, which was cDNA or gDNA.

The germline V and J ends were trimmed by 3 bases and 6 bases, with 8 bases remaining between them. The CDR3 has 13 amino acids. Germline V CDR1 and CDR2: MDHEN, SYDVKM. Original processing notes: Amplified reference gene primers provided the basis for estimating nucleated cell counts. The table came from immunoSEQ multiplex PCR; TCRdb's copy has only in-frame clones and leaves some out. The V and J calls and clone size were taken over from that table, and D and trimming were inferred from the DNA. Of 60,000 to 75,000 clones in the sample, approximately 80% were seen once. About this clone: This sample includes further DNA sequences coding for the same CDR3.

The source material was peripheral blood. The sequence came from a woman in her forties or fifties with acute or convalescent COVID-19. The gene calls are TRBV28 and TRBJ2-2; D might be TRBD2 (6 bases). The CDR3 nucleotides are TGTGCCAGCAGTTTCGGAGGGGCCGGGGAGCTGTTTTTT. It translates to CASSFGGAGELFF.